This T cell receptor (beta chain) emerged from a study of brain metastases from non-small cell lung cancer. The study's findings and limits: Paired brain metastases and primary tumors largely shared TCR repertoires. T-cell infiltration was lower in brain metastases than primaries (P < 0.001). Compared with their matched primary tumors, around 60% of brain metastases showed expanded T-cell clones.

As concerns this clone: What it binds is unknown.

Germline values: CDR1 MDHEN, CDR2 SYDVKM. The CDR3 consists of 15 residues. The junction had 4 bases not matched to a gene; V was cut back by 3 bases and J by 2 bases. The assay was immunoSEQ multiplex PCR, and TCRdb's table has in-frame clones only and misses some. The sample holds several thousand clones, roughly 80% seen once. The genes are TRBV28 and TRBJ1-3; 7 bases are a match to TRBD1. This receptor was identified in a donor at least 40 years old with non-small cell lung cancer. The sequenced material came from primary lung tumor tissue. The CDR3 sequence: CASSFIGGTGNTIYF. CDR3 nucleotides: TGTGCCAGCAGTTTCATAGGGGGCACTGGAAACACCATATATTTT.